These 25 T cell receptor beta chains share one sample of origin, sequenced in a study of blood T cell repertoires in COVID-19. Libraries were prepared by immunoSEQ multiplex PCR; TCRdb keeps only in-frame clonotypes and omits some of them. The sample comprises 80,000 or so clones, about 83% of which are singletons, and about 10% rests with the top ten. The sequencing sample was made of peripheral blood. These receptors were obtained from a human donor in a cohort sampled during active COVID-19.

The chain carries TRBV27 and TRBJ1-1, with 9 bases that match TRBD1. Trimming removed 7 bases from V and 3 bases from J; junction bases left unmatched: 6. CDR1 and CDR2 from the germline V gene are MNHEY and SMNVEV (reference sequence). The CDR3 spans 14 residues. CDR3 residues: CASNDRGRDTEAFF. CDR3 sequence (DNA): TGTGCCAGCAACGACAGGGGGAGAGACACTGAAGCTTTCTTT.

V usage is TRBV7-3 and J usage is TRBJ2-5; D is perhaps TRBD1 (5 bases). The CDR3 has 13 residues. V was pared by 4 bases and J by 1 base, with 7 bases between. Germline lookup yields CDR1 SGHTA and CDR2 FQGTGA. CDR3 in amino acids: CASSSQVQETQYF. The DNA of the CDR3 is TGTGCCAGCAGCTCACAGGTCCAAGAGACCCAGTACTTC.

J is TRBJ2-5 and V is TRBV9; 9 bases agree with TRBD2. V lost 0 bases and J lost 4; bases outside the gene matches: 4. The CDR3 extends over 15 amino acids. Germline CDR1 is SGDLS and CDR2 is YYNGEE. CDR3 sequence reads: CASSVAAGGRETQYF. CDR3 in DNA: TGTGCCAGCAGCGTAGCTGCGGGGGGGCGAGAGACCCAGTACTTC.

The gene calls are TRBV28 and TRBJ1-1; 11 bases are shared with TRBD1. Trimming at V came to 5 bases and at J to 5 bases, leaving 7 bases not matched to a gene. In germline, CDR1 is MDHEN, CDR2 SYDVKM. The length of the CDR3 is 15 residues. The CDR3, as DNA: TGTGCCAGCAGTACTCCGGGACAGGGGGTGACTGAAGCTTTCTTT. Translated: CASSTPGQGVTEAFF.

This clone has just one count. The chain has TRBV11-3 and TRBJ2-1, with 9 bases that match TRBD2. The germline V gene has CDR1 SGHNT and CDR2 YENEEA. This CDR3 is 18 amino acids long. Trimming at V came to 1 base and at J to 0 bases, leaving 7 bases not matched to a gene. CDR3 in amino acids: CASSLVSVSGSSYNEQFF. The CDR3 region has the DNA TGTGCCAGCAGCTTAGTAAGCGTTAGCGGGAGCTCCTACAATGAGCAGTTCTTC. The whole variable domain, remainder taken from reference TRBV11-3 and TRBJ2-1, is EAGVVQSPRYKIIEKKQPVAFWCNPISGHNTLYWYLQNLGQGPELLIRYENEEAVDDSQLPKDRFSAERLKGVDSTLKIQPAELGDSAVYLCASSLVSVSGSSYNEQFFGPGTRLTVL.

The J gene is TRBJ1-3, the V gene TRBV5-6; TRBD1 is a possible D gene (5 bases). The CDR3 covers 15 residues. The germline V gene has CDR1 SGHDT and CDR2 YYEEEE. Trimming took 0 bases from V and 6 from J, leaving 13 bases between them. In DNA, the CDR3 is TGTGCCAGCAGCTTGGAGGGGCGGCAGGAAAACACCATATATTTT. Its protein is CASSLEGRQENTIYF.

The V call is TRBV21-1, the J call TRBJ1-5; TRBD1 is the table's D call and was not checked against the DNA. TRBV21-1 is designated a pseudogene. The CDR3 consists of 15 residues. CDR3 nucleotides: TGTGCCAGGGGCCGGGACAGGGGTAGCAATCAGCCCCAGCATTTT. The encoded protein is CARGRDRGSNQPQHF.

The V and J genes are TRBV19 and TRBJ1-1; the D is unclear. Looked up from germline, CDR1 is LNHDA and CDR2 is SQIVND (reference sequence). Trimming removed 3 bases from V and 4 bases from J, with 9 bases in between. This CDR3 has 13 residues. The CDR3 nucleotides are TGTGCCAGTAGTATCCCCCGAGGCACTGAAGCTTTCTTT. As protein: CASSIPRGTEAFF.

The CDR3 sequence: CASSPGGSGNQPQHF. The DNA for the CDR3 is TGTGCCAGCTCACCCGGGGGATCTGGCAATCAGCCCCAGCATTTT. This chain joins TRBV18 and TRBJ1-5; the D gene is possibly TRBD1 (5 bases). Trimming pared 3 bases from V and 2 bases from J, leaving 11 bases between. The V gene's germline CDR1 is KGHSH and CDR2 LQKENI. The CDR3 has 15 amino acids.

V gene TRBV18 combines with J gene TRBJ1-4; D is ambiguous. Germline CDR1 KGHSH, CDR2 LQKENI. The CDR3 covers 16 residues. V was pared by 0 bases and J by 8 bases, with 16 bases between. This chain's CDR3 is CASSPPFARIGEKLFF. CDR3 coding DNA: TGTGCCAGCTCACCACCGTTCGCCAGGATAGGAGAAAAACTGTTTTTT. The whole variable domain, remainder taken from reference TRBV18 and TRBJ1-4, is NAGVMQNPRHLVRRRGQEARLRCSPMKGHSHVYWYRQLPEEGLKFMVYLQKENIIDESGMPKERFSAEFPKEGPSILRIQQVVRGDSAAYFCASSPPFARIGEKLFFGSGTQLSVL.

CDR3 nucleotides: TGCGCCAGCAGCTTTGGTAAAGGAGGGAATGAGCAGTTCTTC. Its protein is CASSFGKGGNEQFF. The chain recombines TRBV5-1 with TRBJ2-1; TRBD2 might be the D (6 bases). Germline loops: CDR1 SGHRS, CDR2 YFSETQ. CDR3 size: 14 residues. V was clipped by 2 bases and J by 7 bases, with 13 bases between them.

This sequence joins TRBV2 and TRBJ1-5; TRBD1 is a possible D gene (5 bases). Per germline, CDR1 SNHLY and CDR2 FYNNEI. Trimming cost V 3 bases and J 5 bases, with 11 bases left between them. The CDR3 consists of 14 residues. DNA for the CDR3: TGTGCCAGCAGTGAGCAGCGGGGCGATCAGCCCCAGCATTTT. This translates into CASSEQRGDQPQHF.

J is TRBJ2-3 and V is TRBV4-1; D perhaps matches TRBD1 (5 bases). Per germline, CDR1 MGHRA and CDR2 YSYEKL. Trimming cost V 1 base and J 5 bases, with 19 bases left between them. The CDR3 spans 17 residues. The CDR3 here is CASSQGGQGRIRDTQYF. In nucleotides, the CDR3 is TGCGCCAGCAGCCAAGGGGGCCAGGGAAGGATCAGAGATACGCAGTATTTT.

V and J are TRBV16 and TRBJ2-1; TRBD2 matches at 8 bases. The germline V gene encodes CDR1 KGHSY and CDR2 FQNENV. This CDR3 spans 15 amino acids. With 4 bases clipped from V and 1 base from J, the junction kept 3 bases outside the gene matches. The CDR3 here is CASSLSGESYNEQFF. The CDR3 bases are TGTGCCAGCAGCCTTAGCGGGGAGTCCTACAATGAGCAGTTCTTC.

This rearrangement joins TRBV29-1 to TRBJ2-7, with a tentative D call TRBD1 (6 bases). Trimming took off 4 bases at V and 2 bases at J, with 9 bases between the two ends. The V gene's germline CDR1 is SQVTM and CDR2 ANQGSEA. The CDR3 is 12 residues long. In nucleotides, the CDR3 is TGCAGCGTTGCCCCAGGGGCCTACGAGCAGTACTTC. Translating it yields CSVAPGAYEQYF.

The chain employs TRBV27 and TRBJ1-4, with a weak D call TRBD1 (6 bases). Germline-derived CDR1 and CDR2 are MNHEY and SMNVEV (reference sequence). The ends were cut back, 6 bases at V and 4 bases at J, with 9 bases in the middle. There are 13 residues in the CDR3. The CDR3 coding sequence is TGTGCCAGCAGCCAGGACAGTAATGAAAAACTGTTTTTT. Encoded protein: CASSQDSNEKLFF. The full variable domain, its missing parts supplied by reference TRBV27 and TRBJ1-4, is EAQVTQNPRYLITVTGKKLTVTCSQNMNHEYMSWYRQDPGLGLRQIYYSMNVEVTDKGDVPEGYKVSRKEKRNFPLILESPSPNQTSLYFCASSQDSNEKLFFGSGTQLSVL.

The J gene is TRBJ2-4, the V gene TRBV6-5; TRBD2 matches at 10 bases. CDR1 is MNHEY, CDR2 SVGAGI, per germline. V was pared by 3 bases and J by 6 bases, with 5 bases of the junction left unmatched. The CDR3 contains 15 residues. The CDR3 DNA sequence: TGTGCCAGCAGTTATGCTAGCGGGAGCCGAAACATTCAGTACTTC. Protein sequence: CASSYASGSRNIQYF.

The chain employs TRBV5-6 and TRBJ2-3; 8 bases line up with TRBD2. The ends lost 1 base at V and 6 bases at J; junction bases unmatched: 1. Germline-derived CDR1 and CDR2 are SGHDT and YYEEEE. The CDR3 spans 13 residues. CDR3 amino acids: CASSLTSGDTQYF. For the CDR3, the DNA is TGTGCCAGCAGCTTGACTAGCGGTGATACGCAGTATTTT. Full variable domain (missing parts from reference TRBV5-6 and TRBJ2-3): DAGVTQSPTHLIKTRGQQVTLRCSPKSGHDTVSWYQQALGQGPQFIFQYYEEEERQRGNFPDRFSGHQFPNYSSELNVNALLLGDSALYLCASSLTSGDTQYFGPGTRLTVL.

The V call is TRBV5-8, the J call TRBJ1-2, with 12 bases lining up with TRBD1. The V segment lost 3 bases and the J segment 7 bases; nucleotides outside the gene matches: 4. The germline CDR1 and CDR2 sequences are SGHTS and YDEGEE. The CDR3 has 14 amino acids. CDR3 loop: CASSSGQGARGYTF. CDR3 DNA sequence: TGTGCCAGCAGCTCGGGACAGGGGGCGCGTGGCTACACCTTC. Based on the CDR3 plus reference TRBV5-8 and TRBJ1-2, the full variable domain is EAGVTQSPTHLIKTRGQQATLRCSPISGHTSVYWYQQALGLGLQFLLWYDEGEERNRGNFPPRFSGRQFPNYSSELNVNALELEDSALYLCASSSGQGARGYTFGSGTRLTVV.

The CDR3 nucleotides read TGCGCCAGCAGCTTGGGTGGGAGCGGGGCAGATACGCAGTATTTT. It yields the protein CASSLGGSGADTQYF. The V call is TRBV5-1, the J call TRBJ2-3; 7 positions agree with TRBD2. J lost 4 bases, V lost 0 bases, and 5 bases had no gene match. This CDR3 has 15 residues. Germline loops: CDR1 SGHRS, CDR2 YFSETQ.

CDR3 in DNA: TGTGCCAGCAGTTTATTGCAGGGGGCGGGTGGCTACACCTTC. Translation gives CASSLLQGAGGYTF. The rearrangement joins TRBV28 to TRBJ1-2, with 8 bases lining up with TRBD1. This CDR3 spans 14 amino acids. Germline assignment: CDR1 MDHEN and CDR2 SYDVKM. The V segment lost 1 base and the J segment 7 bases; nucleotides outside the gene matches: 5.

This clone was recorded once. This chain joins TRBV5-1 and TRBJ1-3, with 8 bases matching TRBD1. J lost 4 bases, V lost 3 bases, and 9 bases had no gene match. Germline assignment: CDR1 SGHRS and CDR2 YFSETQ. The CDR3 totals 16 residues. CDR3 in DNA: TGCGCCAGCAGCTCTACCGGACAGGGACAAGGAAACACCATATATTTT. Its translation: CASSSTGQGQGNTIYF.

V usage is TRBV6-1 and J usage is TRBJ1-3; 9 nucleotides match TRBD1. Germline CDR1 and CDR2: MNHNS and SASEGT. The J segment lost 3 bases and the V segment lost 2 bases, leaving 11 bases of the junction unmatched. The CDR3 runs 18 residues. CDR3 residues: CASSELPGQGLGGNTIYF. As DNA, the CDR3 is TGTGCCAGCAGTGAACTTCCGGGACAGGGACTTGGTGGAAACACCATATATTTT.

This chain connects TRBV7-9 to TRBJ2-7; D may be TRBD1 (5 bases). The CDR3 is 12 residues long. V lost 4 bases to trimming and J lost 3 bases, with 7 bases between them. Germline CDR1 SEHNR, CDR2 FQNEAQ (reference sequence). The CDR3 sequence: CASSSTGYEQYF. The CDR3, as DNA: TGTGCCAGCAGCTCCACAGGCTACGAGCAGTACTTC.

This clone was seen once. The V gene is TRBV5-5, the J gene TRBJ2-5; 10 bases agree with TRBD2. The J segment lost 6 bases and the V segment lost 4 bases, leaving 12 bases of the junction unmatched. Germline CDR1 is SGHKS and CDR2 is YYEKEE (reference sequence). The CDR3 is 16 residues long. The CDR3 region has the DNA TGTGCCAGCAGCCCGGTGGGTAGCGGGAGGAGCCAGACCCAGTACTTC. This codes for CASSPVGSGRSQTQYF.